This passage covers 11 T cell receptor beta chains from one sample sequenced in a study of blood T cell repertoires in COVID-19. Some clones are missing from TCRdb's copy, which holds only in-frame ones; the method was immunoSEQ multiplex PCR. The sample includes 250,000 to 350,000 clones, 88% of them seen just once. Input material: peripheral blood. The receptors were sampled from a woman aged 25 to 39 with COVID-19, enrolled during active disease.

This rearrangement joins TRBV7-8 to TRBJ1-6; TRBD1 agrees at 7 bases. Trimming at V came to 5 bases and at J to 7 bases, leaving 8 bases not matched to a gene. From germline, CDR1 is SGHVS and CDR2 FQNEAQ. This CDR3 is 15 amino acids long. This CDR3 reads CASSPDGRGNSPLHF. The CDR3 nucleotides are TGTGCCAGCAGCCCAGACGGCAGGGGGAATTCACCCCTCCACTTT.

A single count supports this clone. The V call is TRBV7-8, the J call TRBJ1-2; maybe TRBD1 (6 bases). Trimming took off 5 bases at V and 4 bases at J, with 20 bases between the two ends. In germline, CDR1 is SGHVS, CDR2 FQNEAQ. The CDR3 spans 16 residues. The CDR3 reads CASSQSGTPTSYGYTF. In nucleotides, the CDR3 is TGTGCCAGCAGCCAAAGCGGGACACCGACTAGCTATGGCTACACCTTC.

The V and J genes are TRBV7-2 and TRBJ2-1; TRBD2 agrees at 9 bases. Germline loops: CDR1 SGHTA, CDR2 FQGNSA. The V gene end was trimmed by 4 bases and the J gene end by 1 base; junction bases not matched to a gene: 14. The CDR3 sequence is 19 residues long. CDR3 protein: CASSSAFPSSGISYNEQFF. The CDR3 nucleotides are TGTGCCAGCAGCTCCGCCTTTCCTTCTAGCGGGATATCCTACAATGAGCAGTTCTTC.

J is TRBJ2-3 and V is TRBV19; D possibly corresponds to TRBD1 (7 bases). The CDR3 runs 16 residues. Looked up from germline, CDR1 is LNHDA and CDR2 is SQIVND (reference sequence). Trimming removed 5 bases from V and 6 bases from J, with 21 bases in between. Here the CDR3 DNA reads TGTGCCAGTAGTGTCCGCGGGACAGTTGAGGCGGATACGCAGTATTTT. Amino acids: CASSVRGTVEADTQYF.

This chain links TRBV5-1 with TRBJ2-7; maybe TRBD2 (5 bases). V dropped 6 bases and J dropped 2 bases, with 15 bases sitting between them. Per germline, CDR1 SGHRS and CDR2 YFSETQ. This CDR3 is built from 14 residues. The CDR3 reads CASNGNPSAYEQYF. In nucleotides, the CDR3 is TGCGCCAGCAACGGGAACCCCTCCGCCTACGAGCAGTACTTC.

In DNA form, the CDR3 reads TGTGCCAGCAGTTACTCGACAGGGGATGAGCAGTTCTTC. Its protein is CASSYSTGDEQFF. The V and J genes are TRBV6-5 and TRBJ2-1; the match to TRBD1 covers 8 bases. V dropped 0 bases and J dropped 8; count of bases not matched to a gene: 0. CDR3 length: 13 amino acids. Germline V lookup: CDR1 MNHEY, CDR2 SVGAGI.

This clone came up once. J is TRBJ1-2 and V is TRBV5-8; TRBD1 matches at 12 bases. The CDR3 length is 17 residues. Germline loops: CDR1 SGHTS, CDR2 YDEGEE. After removal of 4 bases from V and 2 bases from J, the junction contained 9 bases not matched to a gene. The CDR3 sequence: CASSLLGGTGGNYGYTF. The CDR3 region has the DNA TGTGCCAGCAGCCTACTTGGGGGGACAGGGGGCAACTATGGCTACACCTTC. Full variable domain (remainder filled in from reference TRBV5-8 and TRBJ1-2): EAGVTQSPTHLIKTRGQQATLRCSPISGHTSVYWYQQALGLGLQFLLWYDEGEERNRGNFPPRFSGRQFPNYSSELNVNALELEDSALYLCASSLLGGTGGNYGYTFGSGTRLTVV.

This chain uses TRBV28 with TRBJ2-2; 7 nucleotides match TRBD2. This CDR3 region has 12 residues. Germline CDR1 and CDR2: MDHEN and SYDVKM. With V trimmed by 3 bases and J by 11 bases, 3 bases remained unmatched. The CDR3 coding sequence is TGTGCCAGCAGTTTGGGCGGGAGTGAGCTGTTTTTT. Protein sequence: CASSLGGSELFF. Supplemented by reference TRBV28 and TRBJ2-2, the full variable domain reads DVKVTQSSRYLVKRTGEKVFLECVQDMDHENMFWYRQDPGLGLRLIYFSYDVKMKEKGDIPEGYSVSREKKERFSLILESASTNQTSMYLCASSLGGSELFFGEGSRLTVL.

This chain connects TRBV10-1 to TRBJ2-2; 9 bases map to TRBD2. This CDR3 is 15 amino acids long. Germline V gene lookup returns CDR1 WNHNN and CDR2 SYGVQD (reference sequence). With V trimmed by 4 bases and J by 3 bases, 3 bases remained unmatched. The CDR3 here is CASSVAGDDTGELFF. In DNA form, the CDR3 reads TGCGCCAGCAGTGTAGCGGGGGATGACACCGGGGAGCTGTTTTTT.

This clone appeared a single time. The V call is TRBV5-4, the J call TRBJ2-1; 10 nucleotides match TRBD2. Germline CDR1 reads SGHNT; CDR2 reads YYREEE (reference sequence). This CDR3 region has 15 residues. V lost 1 base to trimming and J lost 7 bases; unmatched junction nucleotides: 5. Here the CDR3 reads CASSLPSGRANEQFF. CDR3 sequence (DNA): TGTGCCAGCAGCTTGCCTAGCGGGAGAGCGAATGAGCAGTTCTTC.

The chain carries TRBV2 and TRBJ1-3; no definite D call. Germline values: CDR1 SNHLY, CDR2 FYNNEI. There are 14 residues in the CDR3. Trimming took off 3 bases at V and 0 bases at J, with 6 bases between the two ends. The CDR3 loop reads CASSDIFSGNTIYF. CDR3 coding DNA: TGTGCCAGCAGTGATATCTTCTCTGGAAACACCATATATTTT.